These 23 T cell receptor beta chains were sequenced from one sample in a study of PD-1 blockade in mismatch repair-deficient tumors. This table comes from immunoSEQ multiplex PCR, and its TCRdb copy is limited to in-frame clones, with some not included. The data contain 25,000 to 30,000 clones, around 85% of them seen just once; the ten biggest clones take up over 2.5%. This sample comprised PBMCs, obtained before pembrolizumab treatment. The source of these receptors is an adult with mismatch repair-deficient cancer.

The rearrangement joins TRBV29-1 to TRBJ2-1, with TRBD2 as a possible D gene (6 bases). The germline V gene has CDR1 SQVTM and CDR2 ANQGSEA. V lost 7 bases, J lost 3 bases, and 22 bases lay in between. The CDR3 is 16 residues long. The CDR3 spells CSARRTFETSYNEQFF. In nucleotides, the CDR3 is TGCAGCGCGAGGCGCACTTTTGAGACTAGCTACAATGAGCAGTTCTTC.

The CDR3 spells CASSLTREQPQHF. CDR3 nucleotides: TGTGCCAGCAGTCTTACACGGGAACAGCCCCAGCATTTT. The chain employs TRBV11-3 and TRBJ1-5; no clear D. This CDR3 is 13 amino acids long. The germline V gene encodes CDR1 SGHNT and CDR2 YENEEA. The V end lost 6 bases, the J end lost 7 bases, and 13 bases lay between the germline ends.

The chain is built from TRBV28 and TRBJ2-5, with D possibly TRBD2 on 5 matching bases. CDR3 length: 14 residues. Per germline, CDR1 MDHEN and CDR2 SYDVKM. The V end was cut by 4 bases, the J end by 1 base, with 10 bases between. CDR3 region: CASSSPGVQETQYF. In DNA, the CDR3 is TGTGCCAGCAGTTCCCCCGGGGTCCAAGAGACCCAGTACTTC.

This chain connects TRBV18 to TRBJ1-1; 9 nucleotides align to TRBD1. Losses at the gene ends were 3 bases for V and 0 bases for J; bases not matched to a gene: 2. This CDR3 region has 15 residues. Germline assignment: CDR1 KGHSH and CDR2 LQKENI. CDR3 amino acids: CASSPGTGLNTEAFF. The CDR3 DNA reads TGTGCCAGCTCACCGGGGACAGGGCTGAACACTGAAGCTTTCTTT.

A single count supports this clone. The V call is TRBV5-1, the J call TRBJ1-2; D unclear. Deletions cut 3 bases from V and 7 bases from J, with 13 bases between. CDR3 length equals 13 residues. Looked up from germline, CDR1 is SGHRS and CDR2 is YFSETQ. The CDR3 protein is CASSSLSSGGYTF. CDR3 bases: TGCGCCAGCAGCTCCCTCAGTTCGGGTGGCTACACCTTC.

This chain links TRBV5-4 with TRBJ2-1, with D tentatively TRBD2 (5 bases). CDR1 SGHNT and CDR2 YYREEE come from the germline V gene (reference sequence). V was cut by 2 bases and J by 6 bases, with 12 bases left in between. The CDR3 covers 14 residues. CDR3 sequence: CASSFETTSNEQFF. Written as DNA, the CDR3 is TGTGCCAGCAGCTTCGAGACTACCTCCAATGAGCAGTTCTTC.

The chain links TRBV5-5 to TRBJ1-1; the D is unclear. V gave up 5 bases and J gave up 3 bases, with 11 bases separating them. The germline CDR1 and CDR2 sequences are SGHKS and YYEKEE (reference sequence). The CDR3 runs 13 residues. The CDR3 DNA is TGTGCCAGCAGAGGAGAGGTTGACACTGAAGCTTTCTTT. Its protein product is CASRGEVDTEAFF.

This clone was seen just once. This chain connects TRBV9 to TRBJ1-3; D unclear. This CDR3 is built from 15 residues. V lost 0 bases to trimming and J lost 0 bases, with 7 bases between them. CDR1 and CDR2 from the germline V gene are SGDLS and YYNGEE. DNA for the CDR3: TGTGCCAGCAGCGTAGGCGTAGCCTCTGGAAACACCATATATTTT. It specifies CASSVGVASGNTIYF.

The V call is TRBV15, the J call TRBJ2-7; D remains unclear. Trimming took 0 bases from V and 6 from J, leaving 12 bases between them. The CDR3 runs 14 residues. Germline CDR1 reads LNHNV; CDR2 reads YYDKDF (reference sequence). Here the CDR3 reads CATSRDGHASEQYF. The CDR3 DNA reads as TGTGCCACCAGCAGAGATGGGCACGCGAGCGAGCAGTACTTC.

This chain links TRBV19 with TRBJ1-2, with 10 bases matching TRBD1. CDR1 is LNHDA and CDR2 is SQIVND in the germline V gene (reference sequence). Trimming took 5 bases from V and 0 from J; bases not matched to a gene: 9. This CDR3 contains 17 residues. The chain's CDR3 is CASSSFRQGASNYGYTF. The CDR3 nucleotides read TGTGCCAGTAGTTCATTTCGACAGGGGGCCTCTAACTATGGCTACACCTTC.

This clone has just a few counts. The chain links TRBV28 to TRBJ2-7, with TRBD1 as a possible D gene (6 bases). Germline V gene sequence: CDR1 MDHEN, CDR2 SYDVKM. The CDR3 has 15 amino acids. The ends were cut back, 11 bases at V and 4 bases at J, with 24 bases in the middle. CDR3 protein: CAAYSGSGVEYEQYF. The CDR3 coding sequence is TGTGCCGCCTATTCCGGGTCAGGGGTCGAATACGAGCAGTACTTC. Using reference TRBV28 and TRBJ2-7 for the parts outside the CDR3, the full variable domain is DVKVTQSSRYLVKRTGEKVFLECVQDMDHENMFWYRQDPGLGLRLIYFSYDVKMKEKGDIPEGYSVSREKKERFSLILESASTNQTSMYLCAAYSGSGVEYEQYFGPGTRLTVT.

The chain is built from TRBV7-9 and TRBJ1-4; the match to TRBD1 covers 12 bases. CDR1 is SEHNR, CDR2 FQNEAQ, per germline (reference sequence). Germline trimming cut 6 bases from V and 8 bases from J; bases unmatched to any gene: 7. The CDR3 runs 15 residues. The CDR3 bases are TGTGCCAGCAGTTTTACCGGGACAGGGGGCGAAAAACTGTTTTTT. Protein sequence: CASSFTGTGGEKLFF. The whole variable domain, filled in from reference TRBV7-9 and TRBJ1-4, reads DTGVSQNPRHKITKRGQNVTFRCDPISEHNRLYWYRQTLGQGPEFLTYFQNEAQLEKSRLLSDRFSAERPKGSFSTLEIQRTEQGDSAMYLCASSFTGTGGEKLFFGSGTQLSVL.

The rearrangement links TRBV18 to TRBJ2-7, with D perhaps matching TRBD2 (5 bases). Trimming cost V 4 bases and J 1 base, with 17 bases left between them. The CDR3 consists of 16 residues. From germline, CDR1 is KGHSH and CDR2 LQKENI. The CDR3 protein is CASSLGIGKRSYEQYF. The DNA of the CDR3 is TGTGCCAGCTCACTCGGAATAGGGAAGCGGTCCTACGAGCAGTACTTC. Combining the CDR3 with reference TRBV18 and TRBJ2-7 gives the whole variable domain NAGVMQNPRHLVRRRGQEARLRCSPMKGHSHVYWYRQLPEEGLKFMVYLQKENIIDESGMPKERFSAEFPKEGPSILRIQQVVRGDSAAYFCASSLGIGKRSYEQYFGPGTRLTVT.

The V call is TRBV2, the J call TRBJ1-2; D might be TRBD1 (5 bases). The ends were cut back, 5 bases at V and 1 base at J, with 23 bases in the middle. The germline CDR1 and CDR2 sequences are SNHLY and FYNNEI. This CDR3 comprises 18 residues. The CDR3 spells CASSTERTPQGLNYGYTF. Written as DNA, the CDR3 is TGTGCCAGCAGTACAGAAAGGACGCCCCAGGGCCTTAACTATGGCTACACCTTC.

This clone was counted a few times. This sequence joins TRBV5-1 and TRBJ1-6; D may be TRBD1 (5 bases). The germline CDR1 and CDR2 sequences are SGHRS and YFSETQ. CDR3 length equals 15 residues. Deletions cut 2 bases from V and 7 bases from J, with 13 bases between. The CDR3 DNA follows: TGCGCCAGCAGCTTTATCCAGGGAGGAAATTCACCCCTCCACTTT. Amino acids: CASSFIQGGNSPLHF.

V and J are TRBV5-4 and TRBJ1-1, with 8 bases matching TRBD1. In germline, CDR1 is SGHNT, CDR2 YYREEE (reference sequence). The CDR3 spans 15 residues. With 2 bases clipped from V and 7 bases from J, the junction kept 10 bases outside the gene matches. The CDR3 DNA reads TGTGCCAGCAGCTTTAGGGGTACAGGGGGTGATGAAGCTTTCTTT. Translation: CASSFRGTGGDEAFF. Complete variable domain (other parts from reference TRBV5-4 and TRBJ1-1): ETGVTQSPTHLIKTRGQQVTLRCSSQSGHNTVSWYQQALGQGPQFIFQYYREEENGRGNFPPRFSGLQFPNYSSELNVNALELDDSALYLCASSFRGTGGDEAFFGQGTRLTVV.

V gene TRBV29-1 combines with J gene TRBJ2-7; 8 bases agree with TRBD2. Germline lookup yields CDR1 SQVTM and CDR2 ANQGSEA. There are 18 residues in the CDR3. After removal of 1 base from V and 4 bases from J, the junction contained 18 bases not matched to a gene. CDR3 region: CSVEVPRAGDPSGYEQYF. CDR3 in DNA: TGCAGCGTTGAAGTCCCCAGAGCGGGAGACCCCAGTGGGTACGAGCAGTACTTC.

This chain connects TRBV7-9 to TRBJ2-2, with 9 bases that match TRBD2. Germline values: CDR1 SEHNR, CDR2 FQNEAQ (reference sequence). V shed 6 bases, J shed 7 bases, and the junction held 0 bases outside the gene matches. This CDR3 spans 12 amino acids. The CDR3 reads CASRTSGGELFF. CDR3 DNA: TGTGCCAGCAGGACTAGCGGCGGGGAGCTGTTTTTT.

This chain connects TRBV5-1 to TRBJ2-3; TRBD2 matches at 7 bases. With V trimmed by 2 bases and J by 5 bases, 8 bases remained unmatched. This CDR3 has 15 residues. Germline CDR1 reads SGHRS; CDR2 reads YFSETQ. The CDR3 is CASSFSGREGDTQYF. The CDR3 nucleotides are TGCGCCAGCAGCTTCAGTGGGAGGGAGGGAGATACGCAGTATTTT.

The chain carries TRBV18 and TRBJ2-7; 11 bases map to TRBD2. Germline V gene data show CDR1 as KGHSH and CDR2 as LQKENI. The CDR3 runs 16 residues. V dropped 6 bases and J dropped 0; count of bases not matched to a gene: 7. CDR3 DNA sequence: TGTGCCAGCTCCCCAGGGACTAGCGGAAGCTCCTACGAGCAGTACTTC. It yields the protein CASSPGTSGSSYEQYF.

This chain connects TRBV10-3 to TRBJ2-5; 8 nucleotides match TRBD2. This CDR3 is 14 amino acids long. V lost 4 bases to trimming and J lost 5 bases; unmatched junction nucleotides: 6. CDR1 ENHRY and CDR2 SYGVKD come from the germline V gene. The CDR3 loop reads CAISGGLDAETQYF. CDR3 DNA: TGTGCCATCAGTGGGGGACTAGACGCGGAGACCCAGTACTTC.

The gene calls are TRBV6-1 and TRBJ1-2; 9 nucleotides align to TRBD1. Germline CDR1 is MNHNS and CDR2 is SASEGT. V was pared by 7 bases and J by 4 bases, with 7 bases of the junction left unmatched. CDR3 length equals 14 residues. The CDR3 loop reads CASTPGQGGYGYTF. The CDR3 DNA reads TGTGCCAGCACCCCGGGACAGGGAGGCTATGGCTACACCTTC.

The chain employs TRBV28 and TRBJ2-1, with 7 bases aligning to TRBD2. This CDR3 has 16 amino acids. The trim removed 4 bases at V and 0 bases at J, leaving 6 bases unmatched. Germline lookup yields CDR1 MDHEN and CDR2 SYDVKM. This CDR3 reads CASSYPGGSSYNEQFF. The CDR3 DNA reads as TGTGCCAGCAGTTACCCCGGGGGGAGCTCCTACAATGAGCAGTTCTTC.